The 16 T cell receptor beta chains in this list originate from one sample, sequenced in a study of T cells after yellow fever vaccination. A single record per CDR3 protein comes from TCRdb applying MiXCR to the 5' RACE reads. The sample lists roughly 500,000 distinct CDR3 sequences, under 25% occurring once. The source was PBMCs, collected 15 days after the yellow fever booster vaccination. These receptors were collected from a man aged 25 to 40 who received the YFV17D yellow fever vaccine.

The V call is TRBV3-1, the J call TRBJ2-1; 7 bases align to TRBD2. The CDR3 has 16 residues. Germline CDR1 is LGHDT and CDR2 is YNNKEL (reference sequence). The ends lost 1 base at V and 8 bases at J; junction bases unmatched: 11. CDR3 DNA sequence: TGTGCCAGCAGCCAAGTTGCTCGCGGGAGCGGGTATGAGCAGTTCTTC. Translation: CASSQVARGSGYEQFF.

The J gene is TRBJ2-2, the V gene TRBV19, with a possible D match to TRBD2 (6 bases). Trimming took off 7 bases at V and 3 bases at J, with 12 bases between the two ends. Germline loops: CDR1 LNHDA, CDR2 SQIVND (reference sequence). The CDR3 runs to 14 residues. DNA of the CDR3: TGTGCCAGTAATCGGGAGAGGGACACCGGGGAGCTGTTTTTT. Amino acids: CASNRERDTGELFF.

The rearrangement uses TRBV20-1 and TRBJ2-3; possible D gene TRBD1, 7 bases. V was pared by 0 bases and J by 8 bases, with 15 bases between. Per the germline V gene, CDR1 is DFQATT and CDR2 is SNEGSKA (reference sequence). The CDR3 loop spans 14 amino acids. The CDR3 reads CSARDNRQGGTQYF. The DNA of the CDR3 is TGCAGTGCTAGAGATAACAGACAGGGAGGTACGCAGTATTTT.

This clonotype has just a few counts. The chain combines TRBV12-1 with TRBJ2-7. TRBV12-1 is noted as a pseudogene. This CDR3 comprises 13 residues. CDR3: CASTVWCLYEQYF. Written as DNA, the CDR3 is TGTGCCAGCACCGTCTGGTGTCTCTACGAGCAGTACTTC.

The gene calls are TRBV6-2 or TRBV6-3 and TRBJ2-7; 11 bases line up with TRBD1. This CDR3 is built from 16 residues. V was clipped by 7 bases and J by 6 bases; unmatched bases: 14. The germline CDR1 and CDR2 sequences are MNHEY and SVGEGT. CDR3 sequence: CASTSPPGTGGAEQYF. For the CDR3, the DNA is TGTGCCAGCACCTCGCCGCCAGGGACAGGGGGGGCCGAGCAGTACTTC.

CDR3 sequence (DNA): TGCAGTGCTAGTACAGGGAATGAGCAGTTCTTC. It yields the protein CSASTGNEQFF. The chain links TRBV20-1 to TRBJ2-1, with D perhaps TRBD1 (6 bases). Germline V CDR1 and CDR2: DFQATT, SNEGSKA (reference sequence). The length of the CDR3 is 11 residues. Trimming took 3 bases from V and 7 from J, leaving 7 bases between them.

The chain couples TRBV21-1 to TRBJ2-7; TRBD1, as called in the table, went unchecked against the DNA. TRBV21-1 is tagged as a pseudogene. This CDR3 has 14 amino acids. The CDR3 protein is CATRIPWRPYEQYF. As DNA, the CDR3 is TGTGCCACCCGGATTCCTTGGAGGCCTTACGAGCAGTACTTC.

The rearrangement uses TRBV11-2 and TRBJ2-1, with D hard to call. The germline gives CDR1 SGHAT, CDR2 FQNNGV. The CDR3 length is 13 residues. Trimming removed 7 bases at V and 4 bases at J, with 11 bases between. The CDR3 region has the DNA TGTGCCAGCACCTTCGACATTTACAATGAGCAGTTCTTC. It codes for CASTFDIYNEQFF.

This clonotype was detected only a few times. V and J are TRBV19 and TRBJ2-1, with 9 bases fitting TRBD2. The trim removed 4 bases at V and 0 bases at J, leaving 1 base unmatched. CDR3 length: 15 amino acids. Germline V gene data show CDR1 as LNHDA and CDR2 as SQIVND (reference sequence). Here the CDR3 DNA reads TGTGCCAGTAGTAGCGGGAGGGTCTCCTACAATGAGCAGTTCTTC. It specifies CASSSGRVSYNEQFF.

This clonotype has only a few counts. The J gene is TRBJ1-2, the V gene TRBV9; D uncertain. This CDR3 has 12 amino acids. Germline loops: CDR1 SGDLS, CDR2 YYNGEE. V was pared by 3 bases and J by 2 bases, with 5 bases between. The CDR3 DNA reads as TGTGCCAGCAGCGGGAACAACTATGGCTACACCTTC. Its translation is CASSGNNYGYTF.

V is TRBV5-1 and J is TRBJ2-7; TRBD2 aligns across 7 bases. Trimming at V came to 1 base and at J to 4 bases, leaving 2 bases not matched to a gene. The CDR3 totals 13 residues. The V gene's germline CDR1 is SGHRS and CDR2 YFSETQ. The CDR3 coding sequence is TGCGCCAGCAGCTTGTCTAGCGGATACGAGCAGTACTTC. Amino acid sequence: CASSLSSGYEQYF.

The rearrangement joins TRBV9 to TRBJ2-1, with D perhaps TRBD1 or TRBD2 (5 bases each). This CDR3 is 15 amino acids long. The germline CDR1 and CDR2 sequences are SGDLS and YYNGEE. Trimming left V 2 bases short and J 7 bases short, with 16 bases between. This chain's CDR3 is CASSVRDLPWNEQFF. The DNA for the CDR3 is TGTGCCAGCAGCGTCCGGGACCTGCCTTGGAATGAGCAGTTCTTC.

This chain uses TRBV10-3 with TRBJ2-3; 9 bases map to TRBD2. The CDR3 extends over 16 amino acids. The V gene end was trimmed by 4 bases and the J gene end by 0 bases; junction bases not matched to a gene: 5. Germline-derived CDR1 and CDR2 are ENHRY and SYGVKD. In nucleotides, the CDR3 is TGTGCCATCAGTGGCCCGCGGGAGGGTAGCACAGATACGCAGTATTTT. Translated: CAISGPREGSTDTQYF.

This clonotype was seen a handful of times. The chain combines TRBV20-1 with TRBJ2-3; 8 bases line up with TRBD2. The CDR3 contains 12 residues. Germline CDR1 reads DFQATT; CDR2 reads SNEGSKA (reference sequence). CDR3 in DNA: TGCACTCATAGCGGGATGTCAGATACGCAGTATTTT. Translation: CTHSGMSDTQYF.

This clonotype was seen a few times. CDR3 region: CASSLGIEAFF. The CDR3 DNA is TGCGCCAGCAGCTTGGGAATTGAAGCTTTCTTT. This rearrangement joins TRBV5-1 to TRBJ1-1; D call uncertain. Germline values: CDR1 SGHRS, CDR2 YFSETQ. Trimming took off 0 bases at V and 7 bases at J, with 4 bases between the two ends. The CDR3 loop spans 11 amino acids. Complete variable domain (other parts from reference TRBV5-1 and TRBJ1-1): KAGVTQTPRYLIKTRGQQVTLSCSPISGHRSVSWYQQTPGQGLQFLFEYFSETQRNKGNFPGRFSGRQFSNSRSEMNVSTLELGDSALYLCASSLGIEAFFGQGTRLTVV.

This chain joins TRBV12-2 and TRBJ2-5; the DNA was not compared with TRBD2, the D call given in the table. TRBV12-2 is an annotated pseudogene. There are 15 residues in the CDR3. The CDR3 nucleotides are TGTGCAAGTCGCCCCAGAACTAGCGGAGTAGAGACCCAGTACTTC. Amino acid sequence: CASRPRTSGVETQYF.